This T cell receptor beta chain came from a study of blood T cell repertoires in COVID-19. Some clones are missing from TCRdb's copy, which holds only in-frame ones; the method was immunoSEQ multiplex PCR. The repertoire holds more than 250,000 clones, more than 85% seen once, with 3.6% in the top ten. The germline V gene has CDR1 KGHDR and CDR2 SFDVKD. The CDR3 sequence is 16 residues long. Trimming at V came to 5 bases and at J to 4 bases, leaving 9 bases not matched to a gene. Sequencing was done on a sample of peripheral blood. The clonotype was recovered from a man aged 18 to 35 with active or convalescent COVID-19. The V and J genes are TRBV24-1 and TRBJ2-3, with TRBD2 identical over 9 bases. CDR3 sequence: CATSGLSGGQADTQYF. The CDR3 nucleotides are TGTGCCACCAGTGGGTTGAGCGGGGGGCAAGCAGATACGCAGTATTTT.